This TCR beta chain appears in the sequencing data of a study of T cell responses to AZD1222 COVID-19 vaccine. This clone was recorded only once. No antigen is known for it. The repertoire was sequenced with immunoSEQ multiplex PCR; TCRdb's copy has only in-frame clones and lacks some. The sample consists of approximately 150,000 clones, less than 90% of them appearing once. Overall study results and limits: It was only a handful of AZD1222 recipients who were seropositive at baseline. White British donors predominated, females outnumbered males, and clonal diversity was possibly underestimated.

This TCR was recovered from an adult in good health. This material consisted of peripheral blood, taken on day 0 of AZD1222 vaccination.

Written as DNA, the CDR3 is TGTGCCAGCAGCTTAAGTACGTACTCCTACGAGCAGTACTTC. It yields the protein CASSLSTYSYEQYF. This rearrangement joins TRBV11-2 to TRBJ2-7; no firm D call. There are 14 residues in the CDR3. Trimming left V 2 bases short and J 0 bases short, with 8 bases between. Germline V gene data show CDR1 as SGHAT and CDR2 as FQNNGV.